This record covers a single TCR beta chain. This clonotype was seen only a few times. The specificity of this receptor is unknown. Within one base of it there is no much larger clone, and no base qualities were kept. According to the germline V gene, CDR1 reads SGHRS and CDR2 reads YFSETQ. V is reduced by 3 bases and J by 8 bases, leaving a spacing of 9 bases between them. The CDR3 goes from the cysteine to the phenylalanine over 13 residues. The retained sequence is limited to the CDR3, 39 bases, with the frame set at the first base. Graves' hyperthyroidism was defined as stable when no progression to ophthalmopathy occurred over 18 months of follow-up. The hyperthyroidism patients were between 18 and 65 years old and newly diagnosed, with a disease duration of less than 2 months. Any patient with an uncontrolled infection, another autoimmune disease, pregnancy or lactation was excluded. Diagnoses were based on clinical symptoms, serum thyroxine and TRAb, thyroid ultrasound and orbital computed tomography. PBMCs were isolated from about 9.1 ml of fresh peripheral blood by Ficoll-Paque density gradient centrifugation. Trizol reagent was used to extract total RNA, and RNA quality was then checked on an Agilent 2100 Bioanalyzer.

This sample stems from a study of T cells in Graves' hyperthyroidism and ophthalmopathy (dated by TCRdb to 2018 to 2020). Study-wide context: Peripheral blood samples were taken at initial diagnosis, before any treatment was given. In several Graves' hyperthyroidism patients, the study also compared T-cell repertoires from thyroid tissue with T-cell repertoires from blood. The roughly 91 discovery patients were randomly divided into training and test sets at a 7:3 ratio. After blood sampling, hyperthyroidism patients were treated with methimazole at a starting dose of 30 mg daily, and ophthalmopathy patients were treated with high-dose intravenous methylprednisolone. Prospective prediction of ophthalmopathy was tested in an independent validation cohort of 18 to 20 hyperthyroidism patients and 15 to 17 patients who later progressed to ophthalmopathy. The paper reports TCR Vbeta CDR3 sequencing of fewer than 150 peripheral blood samples: around 45 ophthalmopathy, over 70 hyperthyroidism and approximately 17 progressor patients. TCR V-J signatures able to tell the groups apart were searched for in a discovery cohort of 90 to 100 patients, of whom more than 40 had Graves' ophthalmopathy and about 60 had stable Graves' hyperthyroidism.

General conclusions and limits of the study: In validation, the model predicted progression to ophthalmopathy with approximately 70% sensitivity and around 72% specificity, a median of roughly seven months before onset. In cross-validation, a model built on a 13 V-J signature told ophthalmopathy apart from stable hyperthyroidism with less than 90% sensitivity and around 84% specificity, and in testing the same model reached 80%/75%. Most expanded thyroid clonotypes (frequency above 0.001) were also detected in blood, a finding suggesting that blood repertoires may reflect thyroid immune responses. Sample size was not statistically predetermined, and investigators were not blinded to group allocation.

TCR beta CDR3 regions were amplified from RNA transcripts. The first round of RT-PCR for the TCR CDR3 was performed with the HTBI primer set and the Qiagen OneStep RT-PCR kit. Libraries were constructed in a second round of multiplex PCR, after which size selection and purification were performed. Sequencing of the libraries was done on an Illumina HiSeq2000 using paired-end 100 bp reads. Regarding the original processing steps: SOAPnuke was used to process the raw data, with reads discarded if the reads contained adapters or uncalled bases, had a mean Phred below 15, or lacked an exact constant-primer or identifier match. High-quality paired reads were merged using COPE v1.2.5, and each unique nucleotide sequence was defined as a clonotype. MiTCR v1.1 was used to align the clonotypes against IMGT TRBV, TRBD and TRBJ reference segments. Only V-J combinations with frequency above 0.0001, covering 99% to 99.2% of repertoires, were analysed. A TCS score was defined as the ratio between F50 (clonal expansion) and ExV (chaos), using BLOSUM62-based TCRdist between CDR3 peptides within each V-J. Welch's t-statistics and random forest reduced fewer than 550 V-J features to roughly 13, which were used in a naive Bayes classifier (R e1071). TCRdb trimmed public reads at Q25 via fastp, called clones via MiXCR and kept in-frame beta chains. Merged by CDR3 protein, the rows form single entries marked with the most common genes and DNA. Clone size and V and J calls follow TCRdb, not the original study. Counted in this sample were under 650,000 distinct CDR3 sequences; roughly 15% of them appeared once. 3.5% to 4% of the sample is taken by the ten largest.

The sample taken for sequencing was blood. This clonotype was obtained from a woman under 40 with Graves' hyperthyroidism. The V gene is TRBV5-1 and the J gene is TRBJ1-6, with TRBD1 tentatively as D gene (6 bases match). The CDR3 region has the sequence CASSSDSYSPLHF. The bases read TGCGCCAGCAGCTCGGACAGTTATTCACCCCTCCACTTT.